These 22 T cell receptor beta chains were sequenced from one sample in a study of patients and donors after allogeneic stem cell transplantation. A single record per CDR3 protein comes from TCRdb applying MiXCR to the RT-PCR reads. The data contain approximately 25,000 distinct CDR3 sequences, 25% to 35% of them seen just once; the ten biggest clones take up roughly half. What was sequenced was blood, either unsorted or a sorted T cell fraction (not recorded which). These receptors all stem from a human donor who was either an allogeneic HSCT recipient or a stem cell or donor lymphocyte infusion donor (not recorded which). It is not recorded whose cells these are; they may come from a transplant donor.

This clonotype turned up a few times. The CDR3 reads CASSVSGNSNQPQHF. The CDR3 DNA follows: TGTGCCAGCAGCGTATCTGGGAACAGCAATCAGCCCCAGCATTTT. The rearrangement uses TRBV9 and TRBJ1-5; D ambiguous. Trimming left V 1 base short and J 1 base short, with 9 bases between. The germline CDR1 and CDR2 sequences are SGDLS and YYNGEE. The CDR3 runs 15 residues.

This chain connects TRBV9 to TRBJ1-3, with unresolved D. CDR1 SGDLS and CDR2 YYNGEE come from the germline V gene. Trimming removed 0 bases at V and 9 bases at J, with 13 bases between. The CDR3 covers 14 residues. DNA of the CDR3: TGTGCCAGCAGCGTAGAATCCCTGGACGGCACCATATATTTT. Amino acids: CASSVESLDGTIYF.

The rearrangement joins TRBV9 to TRBJ1-2; D uncertain. This CDR3 spans 17 amino acids. The V end was cut by 0 bases, the J end by 4 bases, with 19 bases between. Germline CDR1 SGDLS, CDR2 YYNGEE. CDR3 sequence (DNA): TGTGCCAGCAGCGTAGTCCCGACGGTCGTATCCCCCTATGGCTACACCTTC. This encodes CASSVVPTVVSPYGYTF.

The V and J genes are TRBV11-2 and TRBJ1-2; perhaps TRBD1 as D (5 bases). Trimming took off 1 base at V and 7 bases at J, with 10 bases between the two ends. In germline, CDR1 is SGHAT, CDR2 FQNNGV. The CDR3 consists of 13 residues. The CDR3 DNA reads TGTGCCAGCAGCTTAGTAGGGGTTGGTGGCTACACCTTC. As protein: CASSLVGVGGYTF.

This clonotype showed up just a few times. The chain employs TRBV29-1 and TRBJ1-2, with 7 bases fitting TRBD1. After removal of 7 bases from V and 8 bases from J, the junction contained 10 bases not matched to a gene. CDR1 and CDR2 from the germline V gene are SQVTM and ANQGSEA. CDR3 length equals 12 residues. CDR3 sequence: CSALTGNRGYTF. The CDR3, as DNA: TGCAGCGCCTTGACAGGGAATCGCGGCTACACCTTC.

This chain connects TRBV20-1 to TRBJ1-2; TRBD1 might be the D (5 bases). The germline gives CDR1 DFQATT, CDR2 SNEGSKA (reference sequence). V dropped 3 bases and J dropped 0 bases, with 23 bases sitting between them. The length of the CDR3 is 18 residues. The CDR3 nucleotides read TGCAGTGCTAGGGGGACGGCTCTAAAGGGCGGCTCTAACTATGGCTACACCTTC. Residues: CSARGTALKGGSNYGYTF.

This clonotype has ten or more counts. This chain links TRBV28 with TRBJ1-1, with D possibly being TRBD1 (5 bases). Germline V lookup: CDR1 MDHEN, CDR2 SYDVKM. Between the trimmed V and J ends, which lost 5 bases and 6 bases, there was a span of 13 bases. The CDR3 covers 13 residues. CDR3 in amino acids: CASSPWDEAEAFF. CDR3 sequence (DNA): TGTGCCAGCAGTCCTTGGGACGAGGCTGAAGCTTTCTTT.

This sequence joins TRBV5-1 and TRBJ2-5; 8 positions match TRBD1. Germline V CDR1 and CDR2: SGHRS, YFSETQ. The ends lost 3 bases at V and 5 bases at J; junction bases unmatched: 3. This CDR3 has 13 amino acids. The CDR3 protein is CASSSTGVETQYF. In DNA, the CDR3 is TGCGCCAGCAGCTCGACAGGGGTGGAGACCCAGTACTTC. Supplemented by reference TRBV5-1 and TRBJ2-5, the full variable domain reads KAGVTQTPRYLIKTRGQQVTLSCSPISGHRSVSWYQQTPGQGLQFLFEYFSETQRNKGNFPGRFSGRQFSNSRSEMNVSTLELGDSALYLCASSSTGVETQYFGPGTRLLVL.

This chain uses TRBV4-2 with TRBJ1-6, with D perhaps TRBD1 (5 bases). Germline V gene sequence: CDR1 LGHNA, CDR2 YNFKEQ. The CDR3 sequence is 17 residues long. Trimming removed 0 bases at V and 0 bases at J, with 9 bases between. CDR3 in DNA: TGTGCCAGCAGCCAAGATACAAGGGGCTCCTATAATTCACCCCTCCACTTT. It is translated as CASSQDTRGSYNSPLHF.

The chain carries TRBV5-4 and TRBJ2-5; no clear D gene. The ends were cut back, 0 bases at V and 1 base at J, with 7 bases in the middle. CDR1 and CDR2 from the germline V gene are SGHNT and YYREEE (reference sequence). This CDR3 has 14 amino acids. For the CDR3, the DNA is TGTGCCAGCAGCTTGGCTTCCACCCAAGAGACCCAGTACTTC. It codes for CASSLASTQETQYF.

This clonotype has only a few counts. The chain links TRBV7-2 to TRBJ1-5, with TRBD1 identical over 7 bases. Germline trimming cut 2 bases from V and 1 base from J; bases unmatched to any gene: 5. This CDR3 region has 16 residues. In germline, CDR1 is SGHTA, CDR2 FQGNSA. CDR3 DNA sequence: TGTGCCAGCAGCTTACACAGGGGCGGCAGCAATCAGCCCCAGCATTTT. Translation gives CASSLHRGGSNQPQHF.

There are many counts of this clonotype. The genes are TRBV7-9 and TRBJ1-2; D not certain. The CDR3 contains 12 residues. Germline-derived CDR1 and CDR2 are SEHNR and FQNEAQ (reference sequence). Trimming stripped 5 bases from V and 7 bases from J, with 11 bases between. The CDR3 DNA follows: TGTGCCAGCAGCCCGGTGGTAGGTGGCTACACCTTC. It encodes CASSPVVGGYTF.

V and J are TRBV12-3 or TRBV12-4 and TRBJ2-5; unclear D gene. Between the trimmed V and J ends, which lost 6 bases and 6 bases, there was a span of 17 bases. CDR3 length equals 14 residues. The CDR3 here is CASSPRVGVKTQYF. DNA of the CDR3: TGTGCCAGCAGCCCTCGAGTGGGCGTTAAGACCCAGTACTTC.

The rearrangement uses TRBV15 and TRBJ2-5; no definite D call. The V and J ends lost 6 bases and 5 bases respectively, with 7 bases between them. CDR1 and CDR2 from the germline V gene are LNHNV and YYDKDF (reference sequence). This CDR3 has 11 residues. Written as DNA, the CDR3 is TGTGCCACCAGATTCGGGGAGACCCAGTACTTC. It translates to CATRFGETQYF.

This clonotype was detected only a few times. J is TRBJ1-2 and V is TRBV4-3; possible D gene TRBD1, 5 bases. CDR3 size: 18 residues. The ends were cut back, 1 base at V and 0 bases at J, with 18 bases in the middle. Germline CDR1 and CDR2: LGHNA and YSLEER. CDR3 nucleotide sequence: TGCGCCAGCAGCCAAGCCTTGGGATTCAGGGCTTCTAACTATGGCTACACCTTC. Its protein is CASSQALGFRASNYGYTF.

This clonotype came up a few times. The J gene is TRBJ2-5, the V gene TRBV12-3 or TRBV12-4, with TRBD2 matching 10 bases. CDR3 length: 17 amino acids. J gave up 4 bases and V 1 base, and 9 bases lay outside the gene matches. The CDR3 coding sequence is TGTGCCAGCAGTTTAGGGGCGCTAGCGGGAGTGGGAGAGACCCAGTACTTC. This codes for CASSLGALAGVGETQYF.

The chain carries TRBV7-2 and TRBJ2-2; unclear D gene. Germline loops: CDR1 SGHTA, CDR2 FQGNSA. Trimming left V 9 bases short and J 4 bases short, with 12 bases between. The CDR3 has 13 amino acids. CDR3: CASVPYGTGELFF. The DNA for the CDR3 is TGTGCCAGTGTGCCCTACGGCACCGGGGAGCTGTTTTTT.

This clonotype was observed a few times. The chain carries TRBV5-5 and TRBJ1-6, with unresolved D. CDR3 size: 12 residues. Germline CDR1 is SGHKS and CDR2 is YYEKEE (reference sequence). The V end lost 9 bases, the J end lost 7 bases, and 11 bases lay between the germline ends. DNA of the CDR3: TGTGCCACAGCTGGCCGCAATTCACCCCTCCACTTT. Its protein product is CATAGRNSPLHF. The variable domain in full, with the rest retrieved from reference TRBV5-5 and TRBJ1-6, is DAGVTQSPTHLIKTRGQQVTLRCSPISGHKSVSWYQQVLGQGPQFIFQYYEKEERGRGNFPDRFSARQFPNYSSELNVNALLLGDSALYLCATAGRNSPLHFGNGTRLTVT.

This clonotype was observed at least ten times. The chain combines TRBV5-1 with TRBJ1-2; D unresolved. V shed 1 base and J shed 10 bases, with 17 bases lying between them. The CDR3 length is 14 residues. Looked up from germline, CDR1 is SGHRS and CDR2 is YFSETQ. The CDR3 is CASSLSGGPNVYTF. The CDR3 DNA follows: TGCGCCAGCAGCTTGAGCGGAGGGCCGAATGTCTACACCTTC.

The chain employs TRBV7-9 and TRBJ2-7, with TRBD2 identical over 12 bases. Germline CDR1 SEHNR, CDR2 FQNEAQ (reference sequence). Losses at the gene ends were 0 bases for V and 8 bases for J; bases not matched to a gene: 11. The CDR3 consists of 17 residues. The CDR3 reads CASSLAVTSGGRMKQYF. DNA of the CDR3: TGTGCCAGCAGCTTAGCGGTGACTAGCGGGGGACGAATGAAGCAGTACTTC. Full variable domain (rest looked up from reference TRBV7-9 and TRBJ2-7): DTGVSQNPRHKITKRGQNVTFRCDPISEHNRLYWYRQTLGQGPEFLTYFQNEAQLEKSRLLSDRFSAERPKGSFSTLEIQRTEQGDSAMYLCASSLAVTSGGRMKQYFGPGTRLTVT.

A few counts support this clonotype. The chain recombines TRBV20-1 with TRBJ2-3; TRBD1 agrees at 9 bases. This CDR3 has 14 residues. V lost 5 bases and J lost 0; bases outside the gene matches: 3. CDR1 is DFQATT, CDR2 SNEGSKA, per germline (reference sequence). DNA for the CDR3: TGCAGTGCTCTGGGACAGGGAAGCACAGATACGCAGTATTTT. This sequence encodes CSALGQGSTDTQYF.

This chain links TRBV7-6 with TRBJ2-3; D possibly uses TRBD1 or TRBD2 (5 bases each). This CDR3 spans 14 amino acids. The V end was cut by 5 bases, the J end by 2 bases, with 11 bases between. Germline V gene data show CDR1 as SGHVS and CDR2 as FNYEAQ. In DNA, the CDR3 is TGTGCCAGCAGCCGGGGACCGACCACAGATACGCAGTATTTT. Amino acid sequence: CASSRGPTTDTQYF.